A single sample gave rise to the 19 T cell receptor beta chains below, sequenced in a study of response to subunit inactivated influenza vaccine (dated by TCRdb to 2017 to 2018). The library relied on RT-PCR. Sequencing took place on an Illumina HiSeq 2500. Starting from the raw public reads, TCRdb applied fastp trimming at Q25, assembled clones with MiXCR and retained in-frame beta chains. Here each entry gathers all rows of one CDR3 protein and keeps the most common genes and DNA. The sample table records approximately 520,000 distinct CDR3 sequences; roughly 23% of these occur just once. Together, the top ten hold 1.5% to 2% of the sample. The specimen comprised CD4+ T cells sorted from PBMCs, sampled more than 4 days after vaccination. The receptor source for this set is a man between 50 and 59 years old who received an inactivated influenza vaccine. Donor details come from another sample of the same person, matched by shared clones.

This chain joins TRBV28 and TRBJ2-3; 9 bases fit TRBD2. The germline V gene encodes CDR1 MDHEN and CDR2 SYDVKM. The CDR3 consists of 15 residues. V shed 6 bases and J 4 bases; nucleotides not matched to a gene: 8. CDR3 sequence: CASSPPGLASDTQYF. The CDR3 bases are TGTGCCAGCAGCCCCCCGGGACTAGCATCAGATACGCAGTATTTT.

The genes are TRBV7-9 and TRBJ2-2; 8 positions agree with TRBD2. V was clipped by 4 bases and J by 2 bases; unmatched bases: 9. The germline V gene has CDR1 SEHNR and CDR2 FQNEAQ (reference sequence). This CDR3 is 17 amino acids long. The CDR3 reads CASSSLTSGTNTGELFF. The CDR3 region has the DNA TGTGCCAGCAGCTCGCTTACTAGCGGAACTAACACCGGGGAGCTGTTTTTT.

The J gene is TRBJ1-4, the V gene TRBV4-1; D might be TRBD1 (5 bases). There are 16 residues in the CDR3. CDR1 and CDR2 from the germline V gene are MGHRA and YSYEKL. V was trimmed by 3 bases and J by 2 bases, leaving 13 bases between them. CDR3 loop: CASSHVGRGTNEKLFF. In DNA, the CDR3 is TGCGCCAGCAGCCATGTCGGTAGGGGCACTAATGAAAAACTGTTTTTT.

The V gene is TRBV28, the J gene TRBJ2-1; D uncertain. This CDR3 is built from 14 residues. Trimming pared 7 bases from V and 2 bases from J, leaving 12 bases between. The V gene's germline CDR1 is MDHEN and CDR2 SYDVKM. The CDR3 sequence is CASTPGTAYNEQFF. The DNA for the CDR3 is TGTGCCAGCACCCCTGGTACCGCCTACAATGAGCAGTTCTTC. The entire variable domain, with the rest obtained from reference TRBV28 and TRBJ2-1, is as follows: DVKVTQSSRYLVKRTGEKVFLECVQDMDHENMFWYRQDPGLGLRLIYFSYDVKMKEKGDIPEGYSVSREKKERFSLILESASTNQTSMYLCASTPGTAYNEQFFGPGTRLTVL.

The CDR3 reads CASSYSLTGADHGYTF. For the CDR3, the DNA is TGTGCCAGCAGTTACTCTCTGACAGGGGCAGATCATGGCTACACCTTC. The gene calls are TRBV6-5 and TRBJ1-2; 8 bases map to TRBD1. The germline V gene encodes CDR1 MNHEY and CDR2 SVGAGI. Trimming at V came to 0 bases and at J to 6 bases, leaving 9 bases not matched to a gene. The CDR3 is 16 amino acids.

This clonotype was recorded a few times. The chain has TRBV20-1 and TRBJ2-3; 9 nucleotides line up with TRBD2. The germline gives CDR1 DFQATT, CDR2 SNEGSKA (reference sequence). There are 17 residues in the CDR3. V was pared by 1 base and J by 4 bases, with 12 bases of the junction left unmatched. CDR3 residues: CSARGHLGGGASDTQYF. The CDR3 DNA reads TGCAGTGCTAGAGGTCATTTAGGCGGGGGGGCCTCAGATACGCAGTATTTT.

CDR3 amino acids: CSVAGLAGTHTGELFF. CDR3 DNA: TGCAGTGTGGCGGGACTAGCGGGGACCCACACCGGGGAGCTGTTTTTT. The gene calls are TRBV20-1 and TRBJ2-2, with 13 bases matching TRBD2. Germline values: CDR1 DFQATT, CDR2 SNEGSKA (reference sequence). This CDR3 region has 16 residues. The ends lost 7 bases at V and 3 bases at J; junction bases unmatched: 8.

The chain links TRBV5-1 to TRBJ2-5; the match to TRBD1 covers 8 bases. The CDR3 contains 15 residues. Germline V gives CDR1 SGHRS, CDR2 YFSETQ. Unmatched junction bases numbered 3, after V lost 0 bases and J lost 2 bases. The CDR3 loop reads CASSLGDRTQETQYF. CDR3 nucleotide sequence: TGCGCCAGCAGCTTGGGGGACAGGACACAAGAGACCCAGTACTTC.

This clonotype was found a few times. This CDR3 is CASSYTGAGYTF. The CDR3 DNA follows: TGTGCCAGCAGTTACACCGGGGCCGGCTACACCTTC. The chain employs TRBV6-5 and TRBJ1-2; possible D gene TRBD1, 5 bases. CDR1 and CDR2 from the germline V gene are MNHEY and SVGAGI. This CDR3 is 12 amino acids long. The germline V and J ends were trimmed by 2 bases and 8 bases, with 9 bases remaining between them.

The V and J genes are TRBV20-1 and TRBJ1-2; D is possibly TRBD1 (5 bases). V gave up 7 bases and J gave up 0 bases, with 15 bases separating them. Germline loops: CDR1 DFQATT, CDR2 SNEGSKA (reference sequence). This CDR3 spans 14 amino acids. Here the CDR3 reads CSDTGQAANYGYTF. The DNA of the CDR3 is TGCAGTGATACGGGGCAGGCCGCTAACTATGGCTACACCTTC.

The V and J genes are TRBV24-1 and TRBJ2-3, with D unclear. The CDR3 loop spans 17 amino acids. Trimming left V 3 bases short and J 3 bases short, with 18 bases between. Germline CDR1 is KGHDR and CDR2 is SFDVKD. The DNA of the CDR3 is TGTGCCACCAGTGATCCCCTTGCGTACCCAGATACAGATACGCAGTATTTT. Its protein product is CATSDPLAYPDTDTQYF.

This sequence joins TRBV5-5 and TRBJ2-6; D not certain. V lost 5 bases, J lost 0 bases, and 12 bases lay in between. The CDR3 is 16 amino acids. Germline V gene lookup returns CDR1 SGHKS and CDR2 YYEKEE (reference sequence). CDR3 amino acids: CASSLDAGSGANVLTF. The DNA for the CDR3 is TGTGCCAGCAGTCTTGATGCAGGCTCTGGGGCCAACGTCCTGACTTTC.

The chain links TRBV11-2 to TRBJ1-2, with D possibly being TRBD1 (5 bases). Deletions cut 3 bases from V and 2 bases from J, with 13 bases between. This CDR3 has 15 amino acids. Germline CDR1 reads SGHAT; CDR2 reads FQNNGV. The CDR3 nucleotides read TGTGCCAGCAGCTTGTCGTTTCGGGGGAACTATGGCTACACCTTC. Its protein is CASSLSFRGNYGYTF.

This clonotype was detected a few times. The chain employs TRBV19 and TRBJ1-1; a weak D match, TRBD1 (6 bases). V lost 6 bases and J 1 base, leaving 12 bases between the germline ends. The CDR3 is 14 amino acids. Germline assignment: CDR1 LNHDA and CDR2 SQIVND (reference sequence). The CDR3 sequence: CASRAQGTNTEAFF. Written as DNA, the CDR3 is TGTGCCAGTAGAGCACAGGGAACGAACACTGAAGCTTTCTTT.

The chain links TRBV25-1 to TRBJ2-1; 7 bases line up with TRBD2. The length of the CDR3 is 13 residues. Trimming at V came to 3 bases and at J to 4 bases, leaving 0 bases not matched to a gene. The germline V gene has CDR1 MGHDK and CDR2 SYGVNS. The CDR3: CASSDSGYNEQFF. The CDR3 DNA is TGTGCCAGCAGTGATAGCGGGTACAATGAGCAGTTCTTC. Together with reference TRBV25-1 and TRBJ2-1, the CDR3 gives the full variable domain: EADIYQTPRYLVIGTGKKITLECSQTMGHDKMYWYQQDPGMELHLIHYSYGVNSTEKGDLSSESTVSRIRTEHFPLTLESARPSHTSQYLCASSDSGYNEQFFGPGTRLTVL.

The J gene is TRBJ1-5, the V gene TRBV12-3 or TRBV12-4; no firm D call. The CDR3 is made up of 12 amino acids. V was trimmed by 3 bases and J by 7 bases, leaving 7 bases between them. CDR3 loop: CASSFSPQPQHF. The CDR3, as DNA: TGTGCCAGCAGTTTTTCGCCCCAGCCCCAGCATTTT.

This clonotype was seen at least ten times. The gene calls are TRBV20-1 and TRBJ2-5; D may be TRBD1 (5 bases). CDR3 length equals 12 residues. Per germline, CDR1 DFQATT and CDR2 SNEGSKA (reference sequence). Trimming cost V 2 bases and J 2 bases, with 6 bases left between them. CDR3 sequence (DNA): TGCAGTGCTAGACAGGGACAAGAGACCCAGTACTTC. This gives the protein CSARQGQETQYF.

The chain joins TRBV6-1 to TRBJ2-1, with 7 nucleotides matching TRBD1. Germline V gene sequence: CDR1 MNHNS, CDR2 SASEGT. The ends lost 6 bases at V and 9 bases at J; junction bases unmatched: 8. CDR3 length: 13 amino acids. CDR3 loop: CASRQDRVGEQFF. The CDR3 nucleotides are TGTGCCAGCAGACAAGACAGGGTTGGTGAGCAGTTCTTC.

A few counts support this clonotype. V gene TRBV5-1 combines with J gene TRBJ2-5, with 8 bases identical to TRBD2. Germline V gene lookup returns CDR1 SGHRS and CDR2 YFSETQ. The trim removed 0 bases at V and 5 bases at J, leaving 12 bases unmatched. The CDR3 is 17 amino acids. The CDR3 DNA reads TGCGCCAGCAGCTTGGCCAGCGGGGGCCCCAACGGGGAGACCCAGTACTTC. Amino acid sequence: CASSLASGGPNGETQYF.